This T cell receptor (beta chain) was recovered during a study of blood T cell repertoires in COVID-19. Clones were read by immunoSEQ multiplex PCR, and TCRdb kept only the in-frame ones, dropping some. The table shows approximately 210,000 clones, with over 75% occurring only once. The sequence was collected from a woman aged 40 to 49 with acute or convalescent COVID-19. Sequencing was carried out using peripheral blood.

CDR3 amino acids: CASSELPGQETQYF. The DNA of the CDR3 is TGTGCCAGCAGTGAACTTCCAGGCCAAGAGACCCAGTACTTC. The rearrangement joins TRBV6-1 to TRBJ2-5, with D uncertain. The V and J ends lost 2 bases and 1 base respectively, with 8 bases between them. CDR3 length: 14 residues. Germline V gives CDR1 MNHNS, CDR2 SASEGT.